A single sample is the source of the 31 T cell receptor beta chains below, sequenced in a study of blood T cell repertoires in COVID-19. The table came from immunoSEQ multiplex PCR; TCRdb's copy has only in-frame clones and leaves some out. The sample lists approximately 320,000 clones, 70% to 90% occurring once. The sequencing sample was made of peripheral blood. These receptors all come from a human donor in a cohort sampled during active COVID-19.

This chain connects TRBV5-6 to TRBJ1-3; D possibly corresponds to TRBD1 (6 bases). This CDR3 comprises 15 residues. The germline V and J ends were trimmed by 0 bases and 4 bases, with 11 bases remaining between them. Germline V gene data show CDR1 as SGHDT and CDR2 as YYEEEE. In DNA form, the CDR3 reads TGTGCCAGCAGCTTGGAGGGGGGGCTCGGAAACACCATATATTTT. It yields the protein CASSLEGGLGNTIYF. Full variable domain (missing parts from reference TRBV5-6 and TRBJ1-3): DAGVTQSPTHLIKTRGQQVTLRCSPKSGHDTVSWYQQALGQGPQFIFQYYEEEERQRGNFPDRFSGHQFPNYSSELNVNALLLGDSALYLCASSLEGGLGNTIYFGEGSWLTVV.

This rearrangement joins TRBV6-1 to TRBJ1-2; D unresolved. V lost 2 bases to trimming and J lost 4 bases, with 8 bases between them. CDR1 and CDR2 (germline): MNHNS, SASEGT. CDR3 length: 13 amino acids. For the CDR3, the DNA is TGTGCCAGCAGTGAAACAGCTACCTATGGCTACACCTTC. This encodes CASSETATYGYTF.

V is TRBV20-1 and J is TRBJ1-1; D is unresolved. Germline CDR1 is DFQATT and CDR2 is SNEGSKA (reference sequence). This CDR3 is 9 amino acids long. CDR3 bases: TGCAGCGTTAACACTGAAGCTTTCTTT. It yields the protein CSVNTEAFF.

V is TRBV5-1 and J is TRBJ1-2; D unclear. The CDR3 extends over 15 amino acids. V lost 0 bases and J lost 7, with 16 bases in between. The germline V gene encodes CDR1 SGHRS and CDR2 YFSETQ. The DNA for the CDR3 is TGCGCCAGCAGCTTGGAAACCCAACGGAGGGCTGGCTACACCTTC. Translating it yields CASSLETQRRAGYTF.

The genes are TRBV3-1 (or the pseudogene TRBV3-2) and TRBJ1-1; D might be TRBD1 (5 bases). The germline V gene encodes CDR1 LGHDT and CDR2 YNNKEL (reference sequence). V lost 0 bases to trimming and J lost 11 bases, with 16 bases between them. CDR3 length equals 14 residues. The CDR3 sequence: CASSQDSLGLRAFF. Here the CDR3 DNA reads TGTGCCAGCAGCCAAGATAGTCTGGGACTAAGGGCTTTCTTT.

The chain recombines TRBV15 with TRBJ2-7; no reliable D call. CDR1 and CDR2 (germline): LNHNV, YYDKDF (reference sequence). V was shortened by 0 bases and J by 5 bases, with 14 bases between the two germline ends. The CDR3 runs to 15 residues. CDR3 DNA: TGTGCCACCAGCAGAGATCGTATCAGTTCCGACGAGCAGTACTTC. It yields the protein CATSRDRISSDEQYF.

The sample holds a few counts of this clone. The chain combines TRBV5-1 with TRBJ1-2; D is unresolved. The germline V gene has CDR1 SGHRS and CDR2 YFSETQ. Deletions cut 3 bases from V and 3 bases from J, with 15 bases between. The CDR3 extends over 15 amino acids. Here the CDR3 reads CASSSDGARYYGYTF. CDR3 sequence (DNA): TGCGCCAGCAGCTCCGACGGAGCTCGGTACTATGGCTACACCTTC.

This sequence joins TRBV7-3 and TRBJ2-3, with D perhaps matching TRBD2 (6 bases). From germline, CDR1 is SGHTA and CDR2 FQGTGA. The CDR3 loop spans 16 amino acids. The V end was cut by 2 bases, the J end by 3 bases, with 15 bases between. The CDR3 sequence: CASSLLYGGETDTQYF. CDR3 nucleotides: TGTGCCAGCAGCTTATTATACGGGGGAGAGACAGATACGCAGTATTTT.

This chain joins TRBV19 and TRBJ2-3, with 7 bases identical to TRBD2. V lost 7 bases and J lost 6; bases outside the gene matches: 10. The CDR3 has 14 residues. Per the germline V gene, CDR1 is LNHDA and CDR2 is SQIVND (reference sequence). Here the CDR3 reads CASKSSGGVDTQYF. The CDR3 bases are TGTGCCAGTAAATCGAGTGGGGGGGTGGATACGCAGTATTTT.

The chain uses TRBV27 and TRBJ2-1; the D gene is possibly TRBD1 (5 bases). The CDR3 covers 11 residues. V gave up 7 bases and J gave up 4 bases, with 5 bases separating them. The germline V gene encodes CDR1 MNHEY and CDR2 SMNVEV (reference sequence). The CDR3 DNA reads TGTGCCAGCAAGGGGTACAATGAGCAGTTCTTC. Translation gives CASKGYNEQFF.

The CDR3 protein is CATSWGGSNQPQHF. In DNA, the CDR3 is TGTGCCACCTCCTGGGGGGGTAGCAATCAGCCCCAGCATTTT. This chain uses TRBV24-1 with TRBJ1-5; possible D gene TRBD1, 5 bases. Germline-derived CDR1 and CDR2 are KGHDR and SFDVKD. There are 14 residues in the CDR3. The V end was cut by 9 bases, the J end by 0 bases, with 11 bases between.

The V call is TRBV19, the J call TRBJ2-2, with D possibly matching TRBD1 (5 bases). The CDR3 loop spans 15 amino acids. Per the germline V gene, CDR1 is LNHDA and CDR2 is SQIVND (reference sequence). V was trimmed by 4 bases and J by 7 bases, leaving 16 bases between them. CDR3 bases: TGTGCCAGTAGTAAGGGGTCCAGGCGGATCGGGGAGCTGTTTTTT. Translation gives CASSKGSRRIGELFF.

The V call is TRBV5-1, the J call TRBJ1-2; D may be TRBD1 (6 bases). Trimming took 6 bases from V and 3 from J, leaving 18 bases between them. The CDR3 runs to 15 residues. Germline V CDR1 and CDR2: SGHRS, YFSETQ. In DNA form, the CDR3 reads TGCGCCAGCACCCAAGGGGGGGTAGGTCACTATGGCTACACCTTC. It yields the protein CASTQGGVGHYGYTF.

The rearrangement joins TRBV10-1 to TRBJ2-1, with 14 bases lining up with TRBD2. The CDR3 spans 16 residues. Germline CDR1 is WNHNN and CDR2 is SYGVQD (reference sequence). The ends lost 3 bases at V and 10 bases at J; junction bases unmatched: 8. The CDR3 DNA is TGCGCCAGCAGTGATTTCCAGACTAGCGGGGGGGTAGAGCAGTTCTTC. Its protein product is CASSDFQTSGGVEQFF.

This chain links TRBV6-5 with TRBJ2-1, with D perhaps TRBD2 (5 bases). The CDR3 runs to 11 residues. Deletions cut 6 bases from V and 15 bases from J, with 15 bases between. Germline V lookup: CDR1 MNHEY, CDR2 SVGAGI. The CDR3 sequence: CASSWTGPWFF. The CDR3 DNA is TGTGCCAGCAGCTGGACTGGGCCTTGGTTCTTC.

The gene calls are TRBV3-1 (or the pseudogene TRBV3-2) and TRBJ2-5; D perhaps matches TRBD1 (6 bases). Germline V gene data show CDR1 as LGHDT and CDR2 as YNNKEL (reference sequence). This CDR3 has 15 amino acids. V lost 0 bases and J 3 bases, leaving 11 bases between the germline ends. CDR3 DNA: TGTGCCAGCAGCCAAGAAGCAGGGGTAAAAGAGACCCAGTACTTC. Its translation is CASSQEAGVKETQYF.

The sample holds one count of this clone. The V and J genes are TRBV19 and TRBJ1-2; D perhaps matches TRBD1 (5 bases). The CDR3 spans 16 residues. Trimming cost V 4 bases and J 0 bases, with 15 bases left between them. The germline V gene encodes CDR1 LNHDA and CDR2 SQIVND (reference sequence). In DNA, the CDR3 is TGTGCCAGTAGTACGCCAGGGAAGGCTGCTAACTATGGCTACACCTTC. This encodes CASSTPGKAANYGYTF.

The chain links TRBV2 to TRBJ1-6; 8 bases match TRBD1. The germline V gene encodes CDR1 SNHLY and CDR2 FYNNEI. Trimming at V came to 0 bases and at J to 9 bases, leaving 10 bases not matched to a gene. The CDR3 is 17 residues long. The CDR3 DNA is TGTGCCAGCAGTGAAGCGGCCAACGCAGGGGGCCGTTCACCCCTCCACTTT. It codes for CASSEAANAGGRSPLHF. The entire variable domain, with the rest obtained from reference TRBV2 and TRBJ1-6, is as follows: EPEVTQTPSHQVTQMGQEVILRCVPISNHLYFYWYRQILGQKVEFLVSFYNNEISEKSEIFDDQFSVERPDGSNFTLKIRSTKLEDSAMYFCASSEAANAGGRSPLHFGNGTRLTVT.

CDR3 residues: CASSLAGEFTDTQYF. The CDR3 DNA is TGTGCCAGCAGCCTAGCGGGGGAATTCACAGATACGCAGTATTTT. The chain joins TRBV3-1 (or the pseudogene TRBV3-2) to TRBJ2-3, with 9 positions matching TRBD2. V was clipped by 4 bases and J by 2 bases; unmatched bases: 4. Germline V gives CDR1 LGHDT, CDR2 YNNKEL (reference sequence). This CDR3 region has 15 residues.

The chain joins TRBV30 to TRBJ2-2; perhaps TRBD1 as D (6 bases). V lost 3 bases, J lost 7 bases, and 9 bases lay in between. This CDR3 is 12 amino acids long. The germline V gene has CDR1 GTSNPN and CDR2 SVGIG (reference sequence). The CDR3 region is CAWSEGVGELFF. CDR3 nucleotides: TGTGCCTGGAGCGAGGGGGTCGGGGAGCTGTTTTTT.

This chain links TRBV11-2 with TRBJ2-7, with D maybe TRBD1 (6 bases). The CDR3 is 16 residues long. CDR1 and CDR2 (germline): SGHAT, FQNNGV. With 4 bases removed from V and 5 bases from J, the gap between germline ends came to 21 bases. CDR3 nucleotide sequence: TGTGCCAGCAGCTCCCCTACAGGGAATGGGGTCCACGAGCAGTACTTC. Translating it yields CASSSPTGNGVHEQYF. The full variable domain, rest sourced from reference TRBV11-2 and TRBJ2-7, is EAGVAQSPRYKIIEKRQSVAFWCNPISGHATLYWYQQILGQGPKLLIQFQNNGVVDDSQLPKDRFSAERLKGVDSTLKIQPAKLEDSAVYLCASSSPTGNGVHEQYFGPGTRLTVT.

The chain recombines TRBV3-1 (or the pseudogene TRBV3-2) with TRBJ1-2; perhaps TRBD1 as D (5 bases). Germline V gene lookup returns CDR1 LGHDT and CDR2 YNNKEL (reference sequence). The V end was cut by 0 bases, the J end by 5 bases, with 16 bases between. The CDR3 consists of 16 residues. This chain's CDR3 is CASSQEGTGPKYGYTF. The CDR3, as DNA: TGTGCCAGCAGCCAAGAAGGCACAGGACCCAAATATGGCTACACCTTC.

This chain links TRBV5-1 with TRBJ1-5; D not resolved. V shed 0 bases and J shed 0 bases, with 13 bases lying between them. CDR3 length: 17 amino acids. Germline-derived CDR1 and CDR2 are SGHRS and YFSETQ. The CDR3 bases are TGCGCCAGCAGCTTGGCCCCTGGCCCCCTTAGCAATCAGCCCCAGCATTTT. It yields the protein CASSLAPGPLSNQPQHF.

V gene TRBV7-9 combines with J gene TRBJ2-3; TRBD1 might be the D (6 bases). Per the germline V gene, CDR1 is SEHNR and CDR2 is FQNEAQ (reference sequence). The CDR3 runs 14 residues. The V gene lost 4 bases and the J gene lost 2 bases, with 10 bases spanning the gap. CDR3 nucleotides: TGTGCCAGCAGCTCCCGGGACAACACAGATACGCAGTATTTT. It translates to CASSSRDNTDTQYF.

This chain connects TRBV29-1 to TRBJ1-2; 7 positions agree with TRBD1. V trimming: 7 bases; J trimming: 5 bases; junction bases outside the gene matches: 13. The CDR3 contains 14 residues. Germline V gene sequence: CDR1 SQVTM, CDR2 ANQGSEA. The CDR3 protein is CSGKQGSGVYGYTF. The CDR3 coding sequence is TGCAGCGGAAAACAGGGGTCAGGTGTATATGGCTACACCTTC.

This clone was seen just once. The chain employs TRBV4-2 and TRBJ2-1; 13 bases agree with TRBD2. The CDR3 consists of 15 residues. Germline lookup yields CDR1 LGHNA and CDR2 YNFKEQ. The V gene end was trimmed by 4 bases and the J gene end by 8 bases; junction bases not matched to a gene: 5. CDR3 sequence reads: CASSLLGLAGHEQFF. The CDR3 region has the DNA TGTGCCAGCAGCCTCTTGGGACTAGCGGGGCATGAGCAGTTCTTC.

This clone was recorded a few times. The J gene is TRBJ2-2, the V gene TRBV18; D remains unclear. Trimming cost V 1 base and J 5 bases, with 11 bases left between them. The CDR3 loop spans 15 amino acids. Germline lookup yields CDR1 KGHSH and CDR2 LQKENI. In nucleotides, the CDR3 is TGTGCCAGCTCACCACAGGCAGGTCAAACCGGGGAGCTGTTTTTT. Translating it yields CASSPQAGQTGELFF.

The chain employs TRBV2 and TRBJ1-6, with TRBD1 matching over 7 bases. Germline loops: CDR1 SNHLY, CDR2 FYNNEI. The ends lost 10 bases at V and 4 bases at J; junction bases unmatched: 10. The CDR3 has 15 amino acids. CDR3 coding DNA: TGTGCCACCGAGGGGGCCTCCCTGTATAATTCACCCCTCCACTTT. Amino acids: CATEGASLYNSPLHF.

This clone was observed a handful of times. The chain has TRBV6-1 and TRBJ2-7; D perhaps matches TRBD1 (5 bases). Per germline, CDR1 MNHNS and CDR2 SASEGT. V gave up 2 bases and J gave up 0 bases, with 8 bases separating them. The CDR3 consists of 14 residues. In nucleotides, the CDR3 is TGTGCCAGCAGTGAACGCACAGGCTCCTACGAGCAGTACTTC. Protein product: CASSERTGSYEQYF.

This clone was counted between two and nine times. This CDR3 is CASSRIAGGTLRVYF. The CDR3 bases are TGTGCCAGCAGTCGCATAGCGGGGGGCACCCTTCGGGTGTATTTT. The rearrangement uses TRBV27 and TRBJ2-3; 10 positions match TRBD2. Trimming took 5 bases from V and 14 from J; bases not matched to a gene: 16. CDR3 length equals 15 residues. Germline CDR1 and CDR2: MNHEY and SMNVEV (reference sequence).

V usage is TRBV19 and J usage is TRBJ1-2, with TRBD1 identical over 9 bases. CDR3 size: 14 residues. V was pared by 2 bases and J by 8 bases, with 6 bases of the junction left unmatched. Per the germline V gene, CDR1 is LNHDA and CDR2 is SQIVND (reference sequence). CDR3 DNA sequence: TGTGCCAGTAGTATAAGGACAGGGGATTACGGCTACACCTTC. Protein product: CASSIRTGDYGYTF.